The clone carrying this T cell receptor (beta chain) was counted a few times. The record originates from a study of blood T cells in healthy people across ages. Sample-barcoded 5' priming and a J-beta primer mix drove a second PCR of roughly 6 to 12 cycles. TCRdb analysed the 5' RACE reads with MiXCR anew, one entry per CDR3 protein. The sample has 1 million or so distinct CDR3 sequences, 35% to 50% seen once; the top ten hold 15% to 20%. V shed 1 base, J shed 3 bases, and the junction held 3 bases outside the gene matches. Germline V CDR1 and CDR2: DFQATT, SNEGSKA (reference sequence). CDR3 size: 13 residues.

Sequencing was performed on blood. The rearrangement joins TRBV20-1 to TRBJ2-7, with 7 bases fitting TRBD1. The clonotype comes from a woman aged 60 to 75 in good health. Here the CDR3 reads CSARATGRYEQYF. The DNA for the CDR3 is TGCAGTGCTAGAGCGACAGGGCGCTACGAGCAGTACTTC.